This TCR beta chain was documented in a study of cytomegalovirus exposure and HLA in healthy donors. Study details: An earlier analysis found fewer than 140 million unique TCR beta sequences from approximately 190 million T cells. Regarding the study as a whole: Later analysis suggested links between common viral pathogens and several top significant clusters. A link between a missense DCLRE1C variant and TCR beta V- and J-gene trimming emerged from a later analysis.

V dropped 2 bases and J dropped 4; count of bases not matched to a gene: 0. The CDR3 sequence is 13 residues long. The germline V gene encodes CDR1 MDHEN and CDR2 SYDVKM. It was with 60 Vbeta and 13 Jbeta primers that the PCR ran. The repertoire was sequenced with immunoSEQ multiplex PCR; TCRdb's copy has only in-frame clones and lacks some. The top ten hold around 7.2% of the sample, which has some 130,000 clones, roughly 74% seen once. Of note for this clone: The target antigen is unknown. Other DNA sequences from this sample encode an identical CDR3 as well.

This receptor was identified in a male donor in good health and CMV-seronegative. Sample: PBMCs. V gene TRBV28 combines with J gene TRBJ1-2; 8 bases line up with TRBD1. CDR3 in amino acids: CASSLTGGYGYTF. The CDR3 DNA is TGTGCCAGCAGTTTAACAGGGGGCTATGGCTACACCTTC.